Below, 24 T cell receptor beta chains from the same sample are listed, as sequenced in a study of human T cells and chemical hapten exposure listed by TCRdb under 2021. Libraries were prepared through RACE. Sequencing instrument: NextSeq 500. Starting from the raw public reads, TCRdb applied fastp trimming at Q25, assembled clones with MiXCR and retained in-frame beta chains. Each entry is one CDR3 protein sequence, shown with its most common DNA and genes. Within this sample are about 100,000 distinct CDR3 sequences, with about an eighth of them counted one time only. The top ten clones comprise approximately 3.3% of the sample. The sample's time point label is to be understood as: patch test 2, 6 weeks after DPC sensitization. What this sample's treatment or condition label stands for: therapeutic diphenylcyclopropenone sensitization with weekly scalp DPC. The source material was whole blood, sampled in connection with sensitization to the hapten diphenylcyclopropenone (DPC). These receptors all come from a woman aged 40 to 50 with alopecia areata. Some clones in this sample may be carry-over from other donors' samples.

This clonotype turned up a few times. V gene TRBV20-1 combines with J gene TRBJ1-1; D is possibly TRBD1 (6 bases). The length of the CDR3 is 13 residues. The V end was cut by 6 bases, the J end by 1 base, with 12 bases between. Per the germline V gene, CDR1 is DFQATT and CDR2 is SNEGSKA (reference sequence). In DNA, the CDR3 is TGCAGTGCCCCGACAGGATCGAACACTGAAGCTTTCTTT. This translates into CSAPTGSNTEAFF.

The J gene is TRBJ1-5, the V gene TRBV24-1; D is ambiguous. Germline-derived CDR1 and CDR2 are KGHDR and SFDVKD. The CDR3 runs to 13 residues. V was clipped by 7 bases and J by 5 bases, with 11 bases between them. CDR3 sequence: CATSESGYQPQHF. CDR3 nucleotides: TGTGCCACCAGCGAATCGGGTTATCAGCCCCAGCATTTT.

A few counts support this clonotype. The chain employs TRBV19 and TRBJ2-2; D may be TRBD1 (5 bases). Trimming took 8 bases from V and 4 from J, leaving 20 bases between them. Germline values: CDR1 LNHDA, CDR2 SQIVND (reference sequence). The CDR3 is made up of 16 amino acids. DNA for the CDR3: TGTGCCAGTTTGTCCAGGGCCCCCCCGGCCACCGGGGAGCTGTTTTTT. Translation: CASLSRAPPATGELFF.

In its sample, this clonotype was seen many times. The chain joins TRBV20-1 to TRBJ2-3, with 12 bases that match TRBD2. The CDR3 length is 15 residues. V dropped 6 bases and J dropped 4; count of bases not matched to a gene: 8. Germline CDR1 and CDR2: DFQATT and SNEGSKA (reference sequence). The DNA for the CDR3 is TGCAGTGCCACCCCGACTAGCGGGGGCCCAGATACGCAGTATTTT. Protein product: CSATPTSGGPDTQYF.

This chain links TRBV12-3 or TRBV12-4 with TRBJ2-7, with no clear D. Trimming pared 1 base from V and 4 bases from J, leaving 11 bases between. This CDR3 region has 14 residues. The CDR3 coding sequence is TGTGCCAGCAGTTTAGATAGATTCGATTACGAGCAGTACTTC. Its translation: CASSLDRFDYEQYF.

This clonotype has a handful of counts. The rearrangement links TRBV6-1 to TRBJ2-6; 7 nucleotides match TRBD1. Losses at the gene ends were 7 bases for V and 2 bases for J; bases not matched to a gene: 8. This CDR3 comprises 16 residues. Germline CDR1 MNHNS, CDR2 SASEGT. The CDR3 region has the DNA TGTGCCAGCACTCTCCTACAGGGGCCTGGGGCCAACGTCCTGACTTTC. This codes for CASTLLQGPGANVLTF.

This clonotype was seen a single time. The chain combines TRBV29-1 with TRBJ2-1; 13 bases line up with TRBD2. The V segment lost 6 bases and the J segment 14 bases; nucleotides outside the gene matches: 10. Germline V gene sequence: CDR1 SQVTM, CDR2 ANQGSEA. This CDR3 comprises 13 residues. Here the CDR3 reads CSVTGTSGMGEFF. CDR3 coding DNA: TGCAGCGTCACCGGGACTAGCGGGATGGGGGAGTTCTTC.

The V call is TRBV6-2 or TRBV6-3, the J call TRBJ2-3; possible D gene TRBD2, 6 bases. This CDR3 is built from 16 residues. V gave up 5 bases and J gave up 3 bases, with 18 bases separating them. Germline CDR1 and CDR2: MNHEY and SVGEGT. The CDR3 sequence is CASSGSPGRGTDTQYF. CDR3 coding DNA: TGTGCCAGCAGTGGCTCTCCAGGGCGGGGTACAGATACGCAGTATTTT.

Ten or more counts support this clonotype. In DNA form, the CDR3 reads TGTGCCAGCGACTGGCGGGAGGGTTACAATGAGCAGTTCTTC. Protein sequence: CASDWREGYNEQFF. J is TRBJ2-1 and V is TRBV6-2 or TRBV6-3; 9 bases map to TRBD2. Germline loops: CDR1 MNHEY, CDR2 SVGEGT. The CDR3 runs to 14 residues. Trimming removed 8 bases from V and 4 bases from J; junction bases left unmatched: 6.

This clonotype appeared a few times. The V call is TRBV7-9, the J call TRBJ1-1; tentatively, D is TRBD1 (5 bases). Germline V gives CDR1 SEHNR, CDR2 FQNEAQ (reference sequence). CDR3 length equals 15 residues. With 2 bases removed from V and 0 bases from J, the gap between germline ends came to 10 bases. CDR3 nucleotides: TGTGCCAGCAGCTTAAGGGGAAGGATGAACACTGAAGCTTTCTTT. This gives the protein CASSLRGRMNTEAFF.

This clonotype has only a few counts. The chain couples TRBV6-5 to TRBJ1-2, with D tentatively TRBD1 (5 bases). V lost 5 bases and J lost 4, with 20 bases in between. Germline CDR1 reads MNHEY; CDR2 reads SVGAGI. The CDR3 contains 16 residues. The CDR3: CASSALGGISLYGYTF. Written as DNA, the CDR3 is TGTGCCAGCAGTGCCCTGGGGGGTATCTCACTCTATGGCTACACCTTC.

In its sample, this clonotype was seen many times. J is TRBJ2-7 and V is TRBV20-1, with 7 bases identical to TRBD1. Germline trimming cut 8 bases from V and 7 bases from J; bases unmatched to any gene: 11. Germline V gene data show CDR1 as DFQATT and CDR2 as SNEGSKA (reference sequence). The CDR3 contains 12 residues. The CDR3 DNA reads as TGCAGTCGAGGCGTGACAGGGCAAGAGCAGTACTTC. It encodes CSRGVTGQEQYF.

This clonotype occurred many times. The V and J genes are TRBV7-2 and TRBJ2-6; D gene unclear. Germline loops: CDR1 SGHTA, CDR2 FQGNSA. This CDR3 is 13 amino acids long. V was clipped by 5 bases and J by 6 bases, with 8 bases between them. The CDR3 DNA sequence: TGTGCCAGCAGCCCTCCCCTGGCCAACGTCCTGACTTTC. Encoded protein: CASSPPLANVLTF.

This clonotype was seen ten or more times. The V and J genes are TRBV28 and TRBJ2-5, with TRBD2 matching 11 bases. V dropped 4 bases and J dropped 2; count of bases not matched to a gene: 18. From germline, CDR1 is MDHEN and CDR2 SYDVKM. The CDR3 spans 20 residues. The CDR3 region is CASSSPPEAPTSGVQETQYF. The CDR3 region has the DNA TGTGCCAGCAGTTCCCCCCCGGAGGCCCCGACTAGCGGGGTACAAGAGACCCAGTACTTC.

There are many counts of this clonotype. CDR3 amino acids: CASSSVGREGTYEQYF. CDR3 DNA sequence: TGTGCCAGCAGCTCGGTTGGGAGGGAGGGGACCTACGAGCAGTACTTC. The chain has TRBV6-6 and TRBJ2-7; 7 nucleotides align to TRBD2. This CDR3 contains 16 residues. The V and J ends lost 6 bases and 2 bases, in that order; junction bases with no gene match: 13. Germline V gene lookup returns CDR1 MNHNY and CDR2 SVGAGI (reference sequence).

The chain carries TRBV10-3 and TRBJ2-6; TRBD1 matches at 7 bases. CDR1 and CDR2 (germline): ENHRY, SYGVKD. V shed 5 bases, J shed 2 bases, and the junction held 3 bases outside the gene matches. The CDR3 loop spans 15 amino acids. The chain's CDR3 is CAISKGQAGANVLTF. The CDR3 coding sequence is TGTGCCATCAGTAAAGGACAGGCTGGGGCCAACGTCCTGACTTTC.

This sequence joins TRBV5-1 and TRBJ2-7, with D maybe TRBD1 (6 bases). The CDR3 consists of 17 residues. Germline V CDR1 and CDR2: SGHRS, YFSETQ. Deletions cut 3 bases from V and 0 bases from J, with 19 bases between. This chain's CDR3 is CASSYYFSRGDSYEQYF. CDR3 nucleotide sequence: TGCGCCAGCAGCTACTATTTCTCCAGGGGCGACTCCTACGAGCAGTACTTC. Based on the CDR3 plus reference TRBV5-1 and TRBJ2-7, the full variable domain is KAGVTQTPRYLIKTRGQQVTLSCSPISGHRSVSWYQQTPGQGLQFLFEYFSETQRNKGNFPGRFSGRQFSNSRSEMNVSTLELGDSALYLCASSYYFSRGDSYEQYFGPGTRLTVT.

Ten or more counts support this clonotype. The chain's CDR3 is CATATGDTEAFF. The CDR3 DNA sequence: TGTGCCACGGCAACAGGGGACACTGAAGCTTTCTTT. This rearrangement joins TRBV10-3 to TRBJ1-1, with 7 nucleotides matching TRBD1. CDR1 is ENHRY and CDR2 is SYGVKD in the germline V gene. V was clipped by 10 bases and J by 3 bases; unmatched bases: 5. The CDR3 extends over 12 amino acids.

This clonotype was seen a handful of times. The chain links TRBV5-1 to TRBJ2-1; 12 nucleotides match TRBD2. Trimming removed 0 bases from V and 12 bases from J; junction bases left unmatched: 7. In germline, CDR1 is SGHRS, CDR2 YFSETQ. The CDR3 contains 15 residues. For the CDR3, the DNA is TGCGCCAGCAGCTTGGCTAGCGGGAGGGCCCCTGGGCAGTTCTTC. Protein sequence: CASSLASGRAPGQFF.

This clonotype appeared many times. The gene calls are TRBV27 and TRBJ1-2, with D uncertain. Germline V CDR1 and CDR2: MNHEY, SMNVEV (reference sequence). V lost 6 bases and J lost 4, with 12 bases in between. CDR3 size: 13 residues. CDR3 sequence: CASSPIGPYGYTF. The CDR3 coding sequence is TGTGCCAGCAGCCCTATAGGGCCCTATGGCTACACCTTC.

V usage is TRBV11-2 and J usage is TRBJ1-6; 9 bases agree with TRBD1. V gave up 5 bases and J gave up 7 bases; unmatched junction bases: 9. CDR1 and CDR2 (germline): SGHAT, FQNNGV. The CDR3 is 16 amino acids. CDR3 DNA: TGTGCCAGCAGCCCTATGGACAGGGGACGAAATTCACCCCTCCACTTT. Residues: CASSPMDRGRNSPLHF.

This clonotype has just a few counts. The chain links TRBV7-2 to TRBJ2-1, with TRBD2 as a possible D gene (5 bases). Between the trimmed V and J ends, which lost 5 bases and 11 bases, there was a span of 13 bases. CDR3 size: 12 residues. Germline assignment: CDR1 SGHTA and CDR2 FQGNSA. The CDR3 here is CASSLGVLKQFF. The CDR3 DNA reads TGTGCCAGCAGCCTCGGGGTCCTGAAGCAGTTCTTC.

The genes are TRBV7-3 and TRBJ2-3, with D maybe TRBD1 (6 bases). CDR3 length: 15 residues. The V gene's germline CDR1 is SGHTA and CDR2 FQGTGA. Trimming took off 1 base at V and 4 bases at J, with 12 bases between the two ends. CDR3 region: CASSLRGRGADTQYF. In DNA form, the CDR3 reads TGTGCCAGCAGCTTAAGGGGCAGGGGCGCAGATACGCAGTATTTT.

The rearrangement uses TRBV2 and TRBJ2-2, with D tentatively TRBD1 (6 bases). V was clipped by 7 bases and J by 2 bases, with 14 bases between them. The germline V gene has CDR1 SNHLY and CDR2 FYNNEI. The CDR3 sequence is 15 residues long. The CDR3 DNA reads as TGTGCCAGCAAACCCCGGGACAAAAACACCGGGGAGCTGTTTTTT. This codes for CASKPRDKNTGELFF.